The 20 T cell receptor beta chains below come from one sample, sequenced in a study of shared clonotypes between healthy human individuals. The data were produced by immunoSEQ multiplex PCR, yet TCRdb's version contains in-frame clones alone and is incomplete. Seen here are about 580,000 clones, 95% to 98% observed once, and the top ten hold 0.3%. In the naive CD8 group, cells lacked CD45RO and were positively selected for CCR7, so terminally differentiated effector memory CD45RA+ cells were left out. The material sequenced was naive CD8+ T cells sorted from blood. These receptors all come from a man in his thirties or forties in good health.

The chain uses TRBV10-3 and TRBJ2-3; D uncertain. This CDR3 has 13 residues. Germline CDR1 and CDR2: ENHRY and SYGVKD. Trimming took 5 bases from V and 1 from J, leaving 7 bases between them. The CDR3 is CAISSGRTDTQYF. In nucleotides, the CDR3 is TGTGCCATCAGTTCAGGCCGCACAGATACGCAGTATTTT.

The V gene is TRBV9, the J gene TRBJ2-7; 8 bases fit TRBD1. The V and J ends lost 3 bases and 7 bases, in that order; junction bases with no gene match: 9. Per the germline V gene, CDR1 is SGDLS and CDR2 is YYNGEE. CDR3 size: 14 residues. The CDR3 is CASSASTGAEEQYF. In nucleotides, the CDR3 is TGTGCCAGCAGCGCATCGACAGGGGCGGAGGAGCAGTACTTC.

The genes are TRBV19 and TRBJ2-3; D is uncertain. The germline CDR1 and CDR2 sequences are LNHDA and SQIVND (reference sequence). Trimming removed 0 bases from V and 1 base from J, with 14 bases in between. The CDR3 extends over 17 amino acids. CDR3 sequence reads: CASSIDRLGLRTDTQYF. Here the CDR3 DNA reads TGTGCCAGTAGTATAGATCGGTTAGGGCTCCGCACAGATACGCAGTATTTT.

This chain uses TRBV9 with TRBJ1-1; TRBD1 agrees at 9 bases. With V trimmed by 3 bases and J by 5 bases, 8 bases remained unmatched. In germline, CDR1 is SGDLS, CDR2 YYNGEE. The CDR3 sequence is 15 residues long. In DNA form, the CDR3 reads TGTGCCAGCAGCGCACTACAGGGGGCGGGTACTGAAGCTTTCTTT. Protein product: CASSALQGAGTEAFF.

CDR3 loop: CASSPGREDAYEQYF. In DNA form, the CDR3 reads TGTGCCAGCAGCCCAGGGCGGGAGGACGCCTACGAGCAGTACTTC. V and J are TRBV14 and TRBJ2-7; TRBD2 matches 8 bases. The CDR3 covers 15 residues. After removal of 4 bases from V and 2 bases from J, the junction contained 7 bases not matched to a gene. Per the germline V gene, CDR1 is SGHDN and CDR2 is FVKESK.

J is TRBJ1-5 and V is TRBV28; D is perhaps TRBD1 (6 bases). The CDR3 length is 13 residues. V lost 8 bases and J 0 bases, leaving 8 bases between the germline ends. CDR1 and CDR2 from the germline V gene are MDHEN and SYDVKM. The CDR3 nucleotides are TGTGCCAGCCAGGGGTATAGCAATCAGCCCCAGCATTTT. This codes for CASQGYSNQPQHF.

This chain joins TRBV28 and TRBJ2-1; 12 bases line up with TRBD2. V lost 2 bases to trimming and J lost 1 base; unmatched junction nucleotides: 12. CDR3 length equals 20 residues. Germline V CDR1 and CDR2: MDHEN, SYDVKM. CDR3 loop: CASSLGGLGLAGPSYNEQFF. CDR3 DNA: TGTGCCAGCAGTTTAGGGGGGTTGGGACTAGCGGGTCCTTCCTACAATGAGCAGTTCTTC.

The V call is TRBV6-6, the J call TRBJ2-3; no clear D. Germline V gene data show CDR1 as MNHNY and CDR2 as SVGAGI (reference sequence). The CDR3 loop spans 16 amino acids. Trimming removed 7 bases at V and 4 bases at J, with 21 bases between. CDR3 sequence: CASTNSALTRPDTQYF. The DNA for the CDR3 is TGTGCCAGCACCAACTCAGCCCTAACCAGACCAGATACGCAGTATTTT.

The chain is built from TRBV2 and TRBJ2-7; unclear D gene. Trimming stripped 6 bases from V and 7 bases from J, with 16 bases between. Germline V lookup: CDR1 SNHLY, CDR2 FYNNEI. There are 13 residues in the CDR3. The DNA for the CDR3 is TGTGCCAGCAGGGCTCTGTTTACGTGGGAGCAGTACTTC. Residues: CASRALFTWEQYF.

CDR3 DNA sequence: TGTGCCAGCAGCTTAGCTGCCGATGCCGGGGAGCTGTTTTTT. The encoded protein is CASSLAADAGELFF. The V call is TRBV7-6, the J call TRBJ2-2, with D unclear. The CDR3 has 14 amino acids. CDR1 is SGHVS and CDR2 is FNYEAQ in the germline V gene. The ends were cut back, 0 bases at V and 6 bases at J, with 8 bases in the middle.

The rearrangement joins TRBV5-4 to TRBJ2-5; TRBD1 agrees at 9 bases. Germline V lookup: CDR1 SGHNT, CDR2 YYREEE (reference sequence). The CDR3 length is 14 residues. Losses at the gene ends were 4 bases for V and 4 bases for J; bases not matched to a gene: 5. CDR3: CASSHRTGAETQYF. Written as DNA, the CDR3 is TGTGCCAGCAGCCACCGGACAGGGGCAGAGACCCAGTACTTC. The full variable domain, rest sourced from reference TRBV5-4 and TRBJ2-5, is ETGVTQSPTHLIKTRGQQVTLRCSSQSGHNTVSWYQQALGQGPQFIFQYYREEENGRGNFPPRFSGLQFPNYSSELNVNALELDDSALYLCASSHRTGAETQYFGPGTRLLVL.

V and J are TRBV20-1 and TRBJ2-2; D is undetermined. The V gene lost 4 bases and the J gene lost 4 bases, with 4 bases spanning the gap. The germline CDR1 and CDR2 sequences are DFQATT and SNEGSKA (reference sequence). CDR3 length: 11 residues. CDR3 loop: CSAKFTGELFF. The CDR3 DNA sequence: TGCAGTGCTAAGTTCACCGGGGAGCTGTTTTTT.

The chain couples TRBV7-9 to TRBJ1-4; D is unresolved. Germline values: CDR1 SEHNR, CDR2 FQNEAQ (reference sequence). V dropped 5 bases and J dropped 5 bases, with 21 bases sitting between them. CDR3 size: 17 residues. CDR3 DNA: TGTGCCAGCAGCCTCCGTGGCCCCAAGGGAGAAAATGAAAAACTGTTTTTT. It encodes CASSLRGPKGENEKLFF.

This chain joins TRBV6-5 and TRBJ2-7; the D is unclear. With 10 bases removed from V and 3 bases from J, the gap between germline ends came to 10 bases. Looked up from germline, CDR1 is MNHEY and CDR2 is SVGAGI. This CDR3 is 11 amino acids long. The CDR3 loop reads CATRLSYEQYF. The CDR3 DNA reads TGTGCCACCAGACTTAGCTACGAGCAGTACTTC.

The CDR3 spells CASTQTSGRVYEQYF. In DNA form, the CDR3 reads TGTGCCAGTACCCAGACTAGCGGGAGGGTCTACGAGCAGTACTTC. This chain connects TRBV19 to TRBJ2-7; 14 bases match TRBD2. The CDR3 runs 15 residues. Trimming cost V 7 bases and J 3 bases; bases outside gene matches: 5. Germline-derived CDR1 and CDR2 are LNHDA and SQIVND (reference sequence).

The chain recombines TRBV12-5 with TRBJ2-1; 7 nucleotides match TRBD2. Losses at the gene ends were 4 bases for V and 10 bases for J; bases not matched to a gene: 1. The CDR3 spans 11 residues. Germline-derived CDR1 and CDR2 are LGHNT and FRNRAP. CDR3 sequence (DNA): TGTGCTAGTGGTTGGGGACTAGAGCAGTTCTTC. Protein product: CASGWGLEQFF.

The V gene is TRBV27, the J gene TRBJ1-2; D is unclear. Deletions cut 11 bases from V and 4 bases from J, with 11 bases between. Germline V gene sequence: CDR1 MNHEY, CDR2 SMNVEV (reference sequence). The CDR3 length is 11 residues. The CDR3 DNA reads TGTGCCGTCGGGCAAGGCTATGGCTACACCTTC. This translates into CAVGQGYGYTF.

This chain's CDR3 is CASSPLSGTEAFF. The CDR3 DNA is TGCGCCAGCAGCCCCCTTAGCGGCACTGAAGCTTTCTTT. The rearrangement joins TRBV4-1 to TRBJ1-1; D unclear. CDR3 length equals 13 residues. Trimming took off 4 bases at V and 4 bases at J, with 10 bases between the two ends. CDR1 and CDR2 (germline): MGHRA, YSYEKL.

The chain is built from TRBV7-8 and TRBJ2-7; 8 bases line up with TRBD1. The CDR3 is 16 amino acids. In germline, CDR1 is SGHVS, CDR2 FQNEAQ. Trimming removed 1 base from V and 3 bases from J; junction bases left unmatched: 8. CDR3 coding DNA: TGTGCCAGCAGCTTAGAAGGCAGGGGGCCGGTCTACGAGCAGTACTTC. Amino acids: CASSLEGRGPVYEQYF.

CDR3 loop: CASLSGRATKDEQFF. As DNA, the CDR3 is TGCGCCAGCTTAAGTGGGAGGGCCACGAAGGATGAGCAGTTCTTC. This chain links TRBV5-1 with TRBJ2-1, with 7 bases fitting TRBD2. The germline CDR1 and CDR2 sequences are SGHRS and YFSETQ. With V trimmed by 7 bases and J by 8 bases, 15 bases remained unmatched. This CDR3 is built from 15 residues.